This TCR beta chain was identified in a study of CD8 T cells in Susac syndrome. With regard to this clonotype: Its antigen remains unknown.

The authors negatively isolated CD8+ and CD4+ T cells and FACS-enriched TEMRA cells. General study results and limits: The authors acknowledged that their TCR sequencing and HLA analysis involved a relatively small number of individuals.

The germline V gene has CDR1 MNHEY and CDR2 SMNVEV (reference sequence). Trimming cost V 5 bases and J 0 bases, with 13 bases left between them. The CDR3 extends over 15 amino acids. An amount of RNA that ranged from roughly 0.45 to 1 ug was reverse transcribed with random hexamers. TCR beta CDR3 was amplified by immunoSEQ multiplex PCR. This amplification extended across 54 Vbeta and 13 Jbeta segments. MiXCR, run by TCRdb on the immunoSEQ multiplex PCR reads, gives a single entry per CDR3 protein. The repertoire holds approximately 150,000 distinct CDR3 sequences, with 65% to 90% as singletons. The TCR originated in a human donor with multiple sclerosis. The sample taken for sequencing was CD8+ T cells from PBMCs. The chain recombines TRBV27 with TRBJ1-1, with D unresolved. The CDR3 spells CASSPSGTLNTEAFF. The CDR3 DNA reads as TGTGCCAGCAGTCCCTCGGGCACCTTGAACACTGAAGCTTTCTTT.